The clone carrying this T cell receptor beta chain appeared many times. The data were taken from a study of blood T cell repertoires in COVID-19. Study as a whole: T cells, B-cell-depleted T cells, or PBMCs provided the cDNA or gDNA that served as material.

As originally analysed: Nucleated cell number was recorded as an estimate derived from reference gene primer amplification. Method: immunoSEQ multiplex PCR; TCRdb's copy keeps in-frame clones and lacks some. V and J calls and clone size follow that table, whereas D and trimming were derived from the DNA. The table shows 150,000 or so clones, with almost 85% occurring only once. Sequenced input: peripheral blood. The sequence was collected from a woman older than 75 with acute or convalescent COVID-19.

CDR3 protein: CASGQGQGTEAFF. CDR3 bases: TGTGCCAGCGGGCAGGGGCAGGGCACTGAAGCTTTCTTT. This sequence joins TRBV2 and TRBJ1-1, with D perhaps matching TRBD1 (6 bases). V gave up 8 bases and J gave up 4 bases, with 14 bases separating them. Per germline, CDR1 SNHLY and CDR2 FYNNEI. The CDR3 length is 13 residues.